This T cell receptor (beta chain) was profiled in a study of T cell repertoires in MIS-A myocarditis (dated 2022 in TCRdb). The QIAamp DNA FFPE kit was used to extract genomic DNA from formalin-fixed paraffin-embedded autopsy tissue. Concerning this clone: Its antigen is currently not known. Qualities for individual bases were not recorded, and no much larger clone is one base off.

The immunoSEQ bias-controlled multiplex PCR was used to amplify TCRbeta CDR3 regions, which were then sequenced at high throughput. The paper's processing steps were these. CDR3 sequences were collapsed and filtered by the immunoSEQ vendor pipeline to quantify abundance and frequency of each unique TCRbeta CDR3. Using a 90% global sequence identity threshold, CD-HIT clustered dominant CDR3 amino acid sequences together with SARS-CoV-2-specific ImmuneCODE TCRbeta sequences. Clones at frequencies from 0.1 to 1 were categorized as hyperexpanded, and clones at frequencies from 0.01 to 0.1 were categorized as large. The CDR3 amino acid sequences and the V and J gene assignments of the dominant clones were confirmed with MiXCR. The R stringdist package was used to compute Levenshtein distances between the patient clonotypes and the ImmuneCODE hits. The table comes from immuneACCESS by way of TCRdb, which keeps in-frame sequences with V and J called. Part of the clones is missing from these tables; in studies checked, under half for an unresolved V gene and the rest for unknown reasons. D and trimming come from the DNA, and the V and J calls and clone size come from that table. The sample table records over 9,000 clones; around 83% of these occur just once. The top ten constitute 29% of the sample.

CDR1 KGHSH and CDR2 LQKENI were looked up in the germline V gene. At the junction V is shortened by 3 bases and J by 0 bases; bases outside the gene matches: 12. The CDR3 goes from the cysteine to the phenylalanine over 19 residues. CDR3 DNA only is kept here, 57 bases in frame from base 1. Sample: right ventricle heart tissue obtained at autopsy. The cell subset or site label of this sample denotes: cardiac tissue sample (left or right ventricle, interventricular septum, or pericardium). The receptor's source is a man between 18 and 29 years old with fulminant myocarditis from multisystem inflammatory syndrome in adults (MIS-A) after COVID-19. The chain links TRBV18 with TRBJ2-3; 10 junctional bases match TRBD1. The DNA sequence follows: TGTGCCAGCTCACCTCAGACAGGGGGCGCCGCAATTAGCACAGATACGCAGTATTTT. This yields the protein CASSPQTGGAAISTDTQYF.